The 18 T cell receptor beta chains below come from one sample, sequenced in a study of T cell repertoires in cytomegalovirus infection. TCRdb fed the reads into MiXCR, producing one record per CDR3 protein. The profile shows some 450,000 distinct CDR3 sequences, approximately 32% of them singletons. The sequenced sample consisted of PBMCs. Receptors were obtained from a human donor in good health (CMV status not recorded). Some clones in this sample may be carry-over from other donors' samples.

This clonotype came up a few times. V is TRBV19 and J is TRBJ2-3, with a possible D match to TRBD1 (6 bases). This CDR3 is 15 amino acids long. The germline V and J ends were trimmed by 4 bases and 2 bases, with 13 bases remaining between them. Germline CDR1 LNHDA, CDR2 SQIVND (reference sequence). The CDR3 region has the DNA TGTGCCAGTAGTAACAGGGTGACATTCACAGATACGCAGTATTTT. It specifies CASSNRVTFTDTQYF.

The V gene is TRBV4-1, the J gene TRBJ2-7, with 8 positions matching TRBD1. This CDR3 has 14 residues. The J segment lost 3 bases and the V segment lost 1 base, leaving 2 bases of the junction unmatched. Germline V gene sequence: CDR1 MGHRA, CDR2 YSYEKL. CDR3 coding DNA: TGCGCCAGCAGCCAAGCGGGGACAGGCTACGAGCAGTACTTC. Residues: CASSQAGTGYEQYF.

This clonotype was detected a few times. The chain couples TRBV2 to TRBJ1-1; tentative D call: TRBD1 (5 bases). CDR1 is SNHLY, CDR2 FYNNEI, per germline. The CDR3 covers 13 residues. The V end lost 7 bases, the J end lost 6 bases, and 15 bases lay between the germline ends. The CDR3 DNA follows: TGTGCCAGCAAGGGGTTGGGAGAGGCTGAAGCTTTCTTT. Its translation: CASKGLGEAEAFF.

This clonotype has only a few counts. The rearrangement joins TRBV11-3 to TRBJ2-2; 12 positions agree with TRBD2. Trimming removed 5 bases from V and 5 bases from J; junction bases left unmatched: 9. Germline loops: CDR1 SGHNT, CDR2 YENEEA. The CDR3 contains 17 residues. DNA for the CDR3: TGTGCCAGCAGCCCGACTAGCGGGGGCACCCGGACCGGGGAGCTGTTTTTT. Translated, it gives CASSPTSGGTRTGELFF.

The chain combines TRBV6-1 with TRBJ1-3; D unresolved. The CDR3 runs 15 residues. Germline assignment: CDR1 MNHNS and CDR2 SASEGT. V was cut by 5 bases and J by 0 bases, with 11 bases left in between. The CDR3 here is CASSPTAHSGNTIYF. In nucleotides, the CDR3 is TGTGCCAGCAGTCCGACGGCTCACTCTGGAAACACCATATATTTT.

There are a few counts of this clonotype. The rearrangement joins TRBV10-3 to TRBJ1-1; D may be TRBD1 (6 bases). Per germline, CDR1 ENHRY and CDR2 SYGVKD. V lost 7 bases and J lost 8, with 17 bases in between. The CDR3 spans 13 residues. CDR3 in amino acids: CAITKTGAAEAFF. As DNA, the CDR3 is TGTGCCATCACCAAAACGGGGGCGGCGGAAGCTTTCTTT.

This clonotype was seen more than once but under ten times. No conserved phenylalanine or tryptophan ends this CDR3, so it is likely a read error. The J gene is TRBJ1-5, the V gene TRBV7-6, with 7 bases fitting TRBD1. CDR1 is SGHVS and CDR2 is FNYEAQ in the germline V gene. This CDR3 comprises 15 residues. V dropped 5 bases and J dropped 2; count of bases not matched to a gene: 6. CDR3 sequence: CASSAMTGRNQPQHL. Written as DNA, the CDR3 is TGTGCCAGCAGCGCCATGACAGGGCGCAATCAGCCCCAGCATTTG.

This clonotype was counted only a few times. The J gene is TRBJ1-3, the V gene TRBV2, with TRBD1 matching over 7 bases. CDR1 and CDR2 (germline): SNHLY, FYNNEI. The V and J ends lost 6 bases and 6 bases, in that order; junction bases with no gene match: 8. The CDR3 contains 14 residues. DNA of the CDR3: TGTGCCAGCAGCCAACAGGGGCGAGAAAACACCATATATTTT. This codes for CASSQQGRENTIYF.

With regard to this clonotype: This could be a read error, since a much larger clone is one nucleotide away. V and J are TRBV7-2 and TRBJ2-7, with D hard to call. The CDR3 is 14 amino acids. Germline lookup yields CDR1 SGHTA and CDR2 FQGNSA. CDR3 sequence (DNA): TGTGCCAGCAGCTTAGTGAGAAGCTCCTACGAGCAGTGCTTC. Encoded protein: CASSLVRSSYEQCF.

The table lists this clonotype with many counts. The rearrangement links TRBV7-6 to TRBJ1-4; no definite D call. Germline CDR1 and CDR2: SGHVS and FNYEAQ. The V gene lost 1 base and the J gene lost 8 bases, with 14 bases spanning the gap. This CDR3 is 15 amino acids long. The CDR3, as DNA: TGTGCCAGCAGCTTAGACGGTGTCGACGGGGAAAAACTGTTTTTT. Protein sequence: CASSLDGVDGEKLFF.

Points on this clonotype: This may be a read error, as it is one base from a much larger clone. Since no conserved phenylalanine or tryptophan closes the CDR3, a read error is the likely cause. V and J are TRBV7-2 and TRBJ2-2; D may be TRBD1 (6 bases). The CDR3 is 15 residues long. Trimming pared 0 bases from V and 3 bases from J, leaving 8 bases between. CDR1 and CDR2 (germline): SGHTA, FQGNSA. The CDR3 DNA reads as TGTGCCAGCAGCTTAGCGCCAGGGGACACCGGGGAGCTGTTTTTA. It is translated as CASSLAPGDTGELFL.

This clonotype showed up just a few times. The rearrangement uses TRBV12-3 or TRBV12-4 and TRBJ2-1; 9 bases are a match to TRBD2. CDR3 length equals 15 residues. J was trimmed by 5 bases and V by 1 base; bases with no gene match: 3. DNA of the CDR3: TGTGCCAGCAGTTTAGGGGCGGGGGGGAACAATGAGCAGTTCTTC. It codes for CASSLGAGGNNEQFF.

In the case of this clonotype: A single base separates this from a much larger clone, so it may be a read error. The chain combines TRBV7-2 with TRBJ2-7; D possibly corresponds to TRBD2 (6 bases). V lost 6 bases and J lost 7, with 16 bases in between. Looked up from germline, CDR1 is SGHTA and CDR2 is FQGNSA. CDR3 length equals 13 residues. Here the CDR3 reads CASSKRDFEEQYF. The CDR3 DNA sequence: TGTGCCAGCAGTAAACGGGACTTCGAGGAGCAGTACTTC.

This clonotype was seen more than once but under ten times. The V and J genes are TRBV6-1 and TRBJ1-1; 7 nucleotides agree with TRBD1. CDR1 and CDR2 (germline): MNHNS, SASEGT. Trimming at V came to 2 bases and at J to 5 bases, leaving 2 bases not matched to a gene. The CDR3 length is 13 residues. CDR3 coding DNA: TGTGCCAGCAGTGAAACAGGGGAGACTGAAGCTTTCTTT. Translating gives CASSETGETEAFF.

V is TRBV18 and J is TRBJ2-1; D call uncertain. Germline CDR1 and CDR2: KGHSH and LQKENI. The V gene lost 8 bases and the J gene lost 7 bases, with 15 bases spanning the gap. The CDR3 contains 13 residues. CDR3 DNA sequence: TGTGCCAGCCAGCGTGATACATCTAATGAGCAGTTCTTC. As protein: CASQRDTSNEQFF.

V usage is TRBV27 and J usage is TRBJ2-1; maybe TRBD1 (5 bases). The CDR3 consists of 14 residues. V was clipped by 2 bases and J by 8 bases, with 13 bases between them. CDR1 is MNHEY and CDR2 is SMNVEV in the germline V gene (reference sequence). The CDR3: CASSLNWQGDEQFF. The CDR3 DNA is TGTGCCAGCAGTTTAAACTGGCAAGGGGATGAGCAGTTCTTC.

This clonotype has just a few counts. J is TRBJ2-3 and V is TRBV6-2 or TRBV6-3; 10 bases fit TRBD2. This CDR3 has 16 amino acids. Looked up from germline, CDR1 is MNHEY and CDR2 is SVGEGT. V was pared by 0 bases and J by 6 bases, with 6 bases of the junction left unmatched. The CDR3 sequence is CASSYSSGGPTDTQYF. Written as DNA, the CDR3 is TGTGCCAGCAGTTACTCTAGCGGGGGGCCCACGGATACGCAGTATTTT.

This chain uses TRBV24-1 with TRBJ1-2, with D uncertain. CDR1 is KGHDR, CDR2 SFDVKD, per germline. This CDR3 contains 12 residues. The V and J ends lost 5 bases and 0 bases respectively, with 3 bases between them. The CDR3 region is CATSGSNYGYTF. For the CDR3, the DNA is TGTGCCACCAGTGGCTCTAACTATGGCTACACCTTC.